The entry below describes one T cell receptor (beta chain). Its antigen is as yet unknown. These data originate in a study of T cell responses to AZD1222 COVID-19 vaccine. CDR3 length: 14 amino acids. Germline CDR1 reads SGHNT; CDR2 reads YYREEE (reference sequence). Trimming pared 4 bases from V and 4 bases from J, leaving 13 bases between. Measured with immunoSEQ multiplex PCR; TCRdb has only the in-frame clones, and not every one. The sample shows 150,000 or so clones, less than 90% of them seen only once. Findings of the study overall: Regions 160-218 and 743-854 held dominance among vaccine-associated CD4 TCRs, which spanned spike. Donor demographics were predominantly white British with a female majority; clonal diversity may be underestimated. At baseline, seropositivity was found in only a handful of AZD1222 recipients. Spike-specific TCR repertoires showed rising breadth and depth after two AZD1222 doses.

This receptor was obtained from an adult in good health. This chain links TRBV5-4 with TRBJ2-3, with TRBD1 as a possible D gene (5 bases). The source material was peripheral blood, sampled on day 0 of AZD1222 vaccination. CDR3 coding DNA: TGTGCCAGCAGCCCAGATTGGGGCGCAGATACGCAGTATTTT. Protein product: CASSPDWGADTQYF.